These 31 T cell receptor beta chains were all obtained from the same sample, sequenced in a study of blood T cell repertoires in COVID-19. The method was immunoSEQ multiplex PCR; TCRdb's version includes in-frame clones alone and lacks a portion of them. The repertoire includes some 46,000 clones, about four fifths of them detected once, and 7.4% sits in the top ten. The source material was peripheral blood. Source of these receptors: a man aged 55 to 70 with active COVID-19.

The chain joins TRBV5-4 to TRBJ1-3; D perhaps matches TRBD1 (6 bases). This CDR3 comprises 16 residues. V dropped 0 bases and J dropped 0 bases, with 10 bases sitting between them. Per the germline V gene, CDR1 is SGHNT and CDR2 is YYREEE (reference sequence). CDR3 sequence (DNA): TGTGCCAGCAGCTTGGCCGGGGGGCTCTCTGGAAACACCATATATTTT. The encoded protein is CASSLAGGLSGNTIYF.

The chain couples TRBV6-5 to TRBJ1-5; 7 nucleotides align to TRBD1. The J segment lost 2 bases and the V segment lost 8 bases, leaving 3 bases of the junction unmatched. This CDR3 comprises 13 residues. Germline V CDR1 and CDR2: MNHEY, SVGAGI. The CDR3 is CASRQGGNQPQHF. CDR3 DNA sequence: TGTGCCAGCCGACAGGGCGGCAATCAGCCCCAGCATTTT.

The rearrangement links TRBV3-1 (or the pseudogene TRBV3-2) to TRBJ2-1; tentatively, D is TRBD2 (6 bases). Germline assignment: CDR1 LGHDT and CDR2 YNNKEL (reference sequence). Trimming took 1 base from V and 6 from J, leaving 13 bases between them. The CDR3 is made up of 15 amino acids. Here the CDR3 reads CASSQGPLRGNEQFF. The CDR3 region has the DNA TGTGCCAGCAGCCAAGGTCCCTTGCGGGGCAATGAGCAGTTCTTC.

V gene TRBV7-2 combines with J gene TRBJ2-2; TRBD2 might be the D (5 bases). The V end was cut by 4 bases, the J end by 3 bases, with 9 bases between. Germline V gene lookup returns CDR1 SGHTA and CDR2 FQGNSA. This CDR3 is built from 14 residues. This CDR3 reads CASSWEIDTGELFF. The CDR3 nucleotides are TGTGCCAGCAGCTGGGAGATCGACACCGGGGAGCTGTTTTTT. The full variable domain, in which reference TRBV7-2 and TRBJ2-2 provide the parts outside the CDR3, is GAGVSQSPSNKVTEKGKDVELRCDPISGHTALYWYRQSLGQGLEFLIYFQGNSAPDKSGLPSDRFSAERTGGSVSTLTIQRTQQEDSAVYLCASSWEIDTGELFFGEGSRLTVL.

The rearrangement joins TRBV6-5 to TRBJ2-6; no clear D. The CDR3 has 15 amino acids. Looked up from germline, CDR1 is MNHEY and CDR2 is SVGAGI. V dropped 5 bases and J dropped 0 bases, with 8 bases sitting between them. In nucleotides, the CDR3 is TGTGCCAGCAGTCGCGGCAACTCTGGGGCCAACGTCCTGACTTTC. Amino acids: CASSRGNSGANVLTF.

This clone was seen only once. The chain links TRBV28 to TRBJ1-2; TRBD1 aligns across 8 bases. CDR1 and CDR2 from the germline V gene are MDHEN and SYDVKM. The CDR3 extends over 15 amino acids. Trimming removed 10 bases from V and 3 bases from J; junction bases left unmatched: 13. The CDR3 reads CATRTGSNDDYGYTF. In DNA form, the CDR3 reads TGTGCCACACGGACAGGGAGTAACGACGACTATGGCTACACCTTC.

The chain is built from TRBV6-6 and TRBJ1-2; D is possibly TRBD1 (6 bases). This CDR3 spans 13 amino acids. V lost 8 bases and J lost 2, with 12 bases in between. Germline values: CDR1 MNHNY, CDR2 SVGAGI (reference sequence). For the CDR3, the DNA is TGTGCCAGCCTTTACAGGGCCAACTATGGCTACACCTTC. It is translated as CASLYRANYGYTF.

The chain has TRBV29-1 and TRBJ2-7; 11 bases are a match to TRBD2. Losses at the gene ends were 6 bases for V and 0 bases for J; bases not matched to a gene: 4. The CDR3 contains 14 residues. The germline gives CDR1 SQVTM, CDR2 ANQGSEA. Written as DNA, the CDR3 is TGCAGCGTGGACGGGACTAGCGGCTCCTACGAGCAGTACTTC. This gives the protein CSVDGTSGSYEQYF.

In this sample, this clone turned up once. The DNA for the CDR3 is TGTGCCAGCAAACCGACTAGCGGCCCTATCTCCTACAATGAGCAGTTCTTC. It codes for CASKPTSGPISYNEQFF. The V gene is TRBV28, the J gene TRBJ2-1; 9 nucleotides align to TRBD2. From germline, CDR1 is MDHEN and CDR2 SYDVKM. Trimming at V came to 7 bases and at J to 0 bases, leaving 10 bases not matched to a gene. The CDR3 spans 17 residues.

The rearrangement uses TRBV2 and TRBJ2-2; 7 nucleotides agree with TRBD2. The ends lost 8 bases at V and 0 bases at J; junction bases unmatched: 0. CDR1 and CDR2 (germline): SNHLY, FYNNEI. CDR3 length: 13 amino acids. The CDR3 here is CASGGANTGELFF. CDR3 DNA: TGTGCCAGCGGGGGGGCGAACACCGGGGAGCTGTTTTTT.

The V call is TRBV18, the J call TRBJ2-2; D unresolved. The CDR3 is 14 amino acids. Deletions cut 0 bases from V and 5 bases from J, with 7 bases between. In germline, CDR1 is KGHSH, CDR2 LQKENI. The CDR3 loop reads CASSPPVGTGELFF. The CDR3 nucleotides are TGTGCCAGCTCACCACCGGTCGGGACCGGGGAGCTGTTTTTT.

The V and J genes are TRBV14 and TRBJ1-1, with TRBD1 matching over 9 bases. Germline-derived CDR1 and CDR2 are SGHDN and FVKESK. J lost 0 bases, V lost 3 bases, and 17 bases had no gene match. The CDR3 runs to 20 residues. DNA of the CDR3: TGTGCCAGCAGCCAGAAGACCGGGACAGGGCCATTCTGGTTGAACACTGAAGCTTTCTTT. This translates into CASSQKTGTGPFWLNTEAFF. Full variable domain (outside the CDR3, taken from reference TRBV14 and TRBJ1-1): EAGVTQFPSHSVIEKGQTVTLRCDPISGHDNLYWYRRVMGKEIKFLLHFVKESKQDESGMPNNRFLAERTGGTYSTLKVQPAELEDSGVYFCASSQKTGTGPFWLNTEAFFGQGTRLTVV.

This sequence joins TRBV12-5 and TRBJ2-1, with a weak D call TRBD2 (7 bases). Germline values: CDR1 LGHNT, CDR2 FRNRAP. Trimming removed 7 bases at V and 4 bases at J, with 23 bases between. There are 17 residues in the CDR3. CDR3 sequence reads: CASAPFPGRGPYNEQFF. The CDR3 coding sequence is TGTGCTAGTGCCCCTTTCCCAGGGCGGGGGCCGTACAATGAGCAGTTCTTC.

DNA of the CDR3: TGCGCCAGCAGCCCAACCGGGACAGACTATAATTCACCCCTCCACTTT. It is translated as CASSPTGTDYNSPLHF. The chain has TRBV5-1 and TRBJ1-6; 7 bases match TRBD1. V lost 4 bases to trimming and J lost 3 bases; unmatched junction nucleotides: 7. This CDR3 is 16 amino acids long. Germline V gives CDR1 SGHRS, CDR2 YFSETQ.

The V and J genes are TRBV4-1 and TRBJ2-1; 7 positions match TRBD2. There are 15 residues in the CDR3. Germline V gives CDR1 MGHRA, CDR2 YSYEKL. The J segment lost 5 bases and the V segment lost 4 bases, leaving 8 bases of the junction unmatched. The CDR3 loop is CASSLLGGSNNEQFF. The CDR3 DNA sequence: TGCGCCAGCAGCCTATTGGGCGGGAGCAACAATGAGCAGTTCTTC.

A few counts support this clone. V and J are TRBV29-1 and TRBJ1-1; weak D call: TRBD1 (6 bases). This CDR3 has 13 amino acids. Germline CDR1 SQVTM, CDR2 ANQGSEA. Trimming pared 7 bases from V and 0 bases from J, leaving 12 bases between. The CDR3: CSAWTAMNTEAFF. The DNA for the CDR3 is TGCAGCGCCTGGACAGCGATGAACACTGAAGCTTTCTTT. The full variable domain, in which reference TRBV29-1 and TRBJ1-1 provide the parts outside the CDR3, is SAVISQKPSRDICQRGTSLTIQCQVDSQVTMMFWYRQQPGQSLTLIATANQGSEATYESGFVIDKFPISRPNLTFSTLTVSNMSPEDSSIYLCSAWTAMNTEAFFGQGTRLTVV.

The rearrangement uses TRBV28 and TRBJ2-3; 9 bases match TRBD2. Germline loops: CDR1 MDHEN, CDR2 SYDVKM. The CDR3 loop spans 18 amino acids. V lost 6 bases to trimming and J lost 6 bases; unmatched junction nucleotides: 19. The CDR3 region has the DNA TGTGCCAGCAGGCCGGGACGCCTTTCTAGCGGGAACACCGATACGCAGTATTTT. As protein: CASRPGRLSSGNTDTQYF.

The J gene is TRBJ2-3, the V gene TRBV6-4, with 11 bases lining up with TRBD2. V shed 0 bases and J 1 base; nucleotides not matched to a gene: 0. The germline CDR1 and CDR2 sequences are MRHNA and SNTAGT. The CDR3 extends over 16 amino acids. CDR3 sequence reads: CASSDSTSGGTDTQYF. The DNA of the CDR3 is TGTGCCAGCAGTGACTCGACTAGCGGGGGCACAGATACGCAGTATTTT.

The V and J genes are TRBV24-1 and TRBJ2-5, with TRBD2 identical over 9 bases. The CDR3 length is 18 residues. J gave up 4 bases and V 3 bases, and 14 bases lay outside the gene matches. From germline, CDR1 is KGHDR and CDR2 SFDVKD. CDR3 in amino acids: CATSDPSAGGIRGETQYF. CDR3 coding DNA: TGTGCCACCAGTGATCCGTCCGCGGGAGGGATTCGCGGAGAGACCCAGTACTTC.

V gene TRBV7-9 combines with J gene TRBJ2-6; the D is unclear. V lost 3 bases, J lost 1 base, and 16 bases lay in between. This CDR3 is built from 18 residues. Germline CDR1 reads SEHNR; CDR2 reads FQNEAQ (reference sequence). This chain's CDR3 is CASSFGRRTISGANVLTF. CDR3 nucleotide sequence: TGTGCCAGCAGCTTCGGAAGGAGAACCATTTCTGGGGCCAACGTCCTGACTTTC.

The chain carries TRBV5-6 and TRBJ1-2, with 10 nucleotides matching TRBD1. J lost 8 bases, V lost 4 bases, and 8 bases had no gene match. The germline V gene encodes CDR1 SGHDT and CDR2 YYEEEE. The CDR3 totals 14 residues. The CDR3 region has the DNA TGTGCCAGCAGCCCGCCGGGACAGGGGTACGGCTACACCTTC. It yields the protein CASSPPGQGYGYTF.

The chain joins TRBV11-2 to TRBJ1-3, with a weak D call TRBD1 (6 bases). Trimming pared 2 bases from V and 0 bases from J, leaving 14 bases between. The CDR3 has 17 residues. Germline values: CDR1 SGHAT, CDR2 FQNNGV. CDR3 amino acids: CASSLIGGGPSGNTIYF. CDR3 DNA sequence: TGTGCCAGCAGCTTAATAGGGGGGGGGCCCTCTGGAAACACCATATATTTT.

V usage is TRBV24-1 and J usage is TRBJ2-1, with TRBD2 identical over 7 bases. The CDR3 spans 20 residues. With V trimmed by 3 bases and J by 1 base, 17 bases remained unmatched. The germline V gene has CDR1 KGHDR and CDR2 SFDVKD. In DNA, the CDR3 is TGTGCCACCAGTGATCCCTCGGGAGGACCGGGAGTTGTGTCCTACAATGAGCAGTTCTTC. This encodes CATSDPSGGPGVVSYNEQFF.

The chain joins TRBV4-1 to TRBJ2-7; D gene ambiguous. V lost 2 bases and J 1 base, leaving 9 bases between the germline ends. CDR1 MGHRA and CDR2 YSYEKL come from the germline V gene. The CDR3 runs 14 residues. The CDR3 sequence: CASSQIGSSYEQYF. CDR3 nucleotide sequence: TGCGCCAGCAGCCAAATTGGCTCTTCCTACGAGCAGTACTTC.

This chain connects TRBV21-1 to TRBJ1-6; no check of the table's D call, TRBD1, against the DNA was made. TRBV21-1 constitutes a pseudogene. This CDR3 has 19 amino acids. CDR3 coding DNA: TGTGCCAGCAGCCCTAAATCGGGGGACAGGGAATTGAAGGGGTCACCCCTCCACTTT. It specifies CASSPKSGDRELKGSPLHF.

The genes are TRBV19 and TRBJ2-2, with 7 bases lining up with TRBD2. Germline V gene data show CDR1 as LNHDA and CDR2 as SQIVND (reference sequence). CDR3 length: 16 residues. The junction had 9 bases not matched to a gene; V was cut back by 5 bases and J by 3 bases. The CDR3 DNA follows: TGTGCCAGTAGTGTGGGTGGACTAGGGGACACCGGGGAGCTGTTTTTT. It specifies CASSVGGLGDTGELFF.

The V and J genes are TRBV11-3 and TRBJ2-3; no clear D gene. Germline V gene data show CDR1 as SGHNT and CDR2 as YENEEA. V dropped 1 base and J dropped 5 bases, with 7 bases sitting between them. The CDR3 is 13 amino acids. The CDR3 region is CASSLGQGDTQYF. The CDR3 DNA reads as TGTGCCAGCAGCTTAGGACAAGGAGATACGCAGTATTTT.

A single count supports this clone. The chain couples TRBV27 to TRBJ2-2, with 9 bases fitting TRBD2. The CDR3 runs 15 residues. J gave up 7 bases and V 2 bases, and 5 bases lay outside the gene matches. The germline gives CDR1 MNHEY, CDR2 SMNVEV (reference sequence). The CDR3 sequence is CASSLRGRDIGELFF. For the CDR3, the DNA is TGTGCCAGCAGTTTACGCGGGAGGGATATCGGGGAGCTGTTTTTT.

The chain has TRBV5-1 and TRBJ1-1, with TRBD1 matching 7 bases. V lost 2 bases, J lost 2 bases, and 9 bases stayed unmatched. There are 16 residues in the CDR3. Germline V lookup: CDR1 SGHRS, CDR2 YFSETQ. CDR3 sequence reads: CASSLGDRVGNTEAFF. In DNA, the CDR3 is TGCGCCAGCAGCTTAGGGGACAGAGTGGGCAACACTGAAGCTTTCTTT.

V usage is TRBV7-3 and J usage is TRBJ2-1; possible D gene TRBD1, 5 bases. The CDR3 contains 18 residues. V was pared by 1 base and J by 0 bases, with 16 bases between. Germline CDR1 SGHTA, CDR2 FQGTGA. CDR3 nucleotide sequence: TGTGCCAGCAGCTTAAGTTGGGCAGGGAAACTCTCCTACAATGAGCAGTTCTTC. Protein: CASSLSWAGKLSYNEQFF.

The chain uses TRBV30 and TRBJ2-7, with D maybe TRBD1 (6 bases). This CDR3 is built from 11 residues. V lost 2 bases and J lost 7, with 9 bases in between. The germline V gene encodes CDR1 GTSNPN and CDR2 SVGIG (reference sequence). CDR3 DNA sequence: TGTGCCTGGAGTTATGACAGGGAGCAGTACTTC. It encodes CAWSYDREQYF.